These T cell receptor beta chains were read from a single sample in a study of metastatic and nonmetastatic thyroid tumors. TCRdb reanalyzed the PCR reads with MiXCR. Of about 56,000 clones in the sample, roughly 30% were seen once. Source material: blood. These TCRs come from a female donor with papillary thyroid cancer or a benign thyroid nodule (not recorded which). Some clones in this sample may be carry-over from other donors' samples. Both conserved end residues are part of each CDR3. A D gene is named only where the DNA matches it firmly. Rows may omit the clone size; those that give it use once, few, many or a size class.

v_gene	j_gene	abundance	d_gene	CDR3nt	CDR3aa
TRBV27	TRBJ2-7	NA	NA	TGTGCCAGCAGTTTATCGCCAGGAGGAGACGAGCAGTACTTC	CASSLSPGGDEQYF
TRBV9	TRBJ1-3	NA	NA	TGTGCCAGCAGCATTTTGGACACGAGCTCTGGAAACACCATATATTTT	CASSILDTSSGNTIYF
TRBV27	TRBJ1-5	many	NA	TGTGCCAGCAGTTTTAGCGGGTTTCAGCCCCAGCATTTT	CASSFSGFQPQHF
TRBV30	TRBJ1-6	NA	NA	TGTGCCTGGAGCTTGGGGCTCGGTTCACCCCTCCACTTT	CAWSLGLGSPLHF
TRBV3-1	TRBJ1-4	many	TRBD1	TGTGCCAGCAGCCCCCTGGGACAGGGTAATGAAAAACTGTTTTTT	CASSPLGQGNEKLFF
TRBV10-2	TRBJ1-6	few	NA	TGCGCCAGCAGGTTCCAGAGTAATTCACCCCTCCACTTT	CASRFQSNSPLHF
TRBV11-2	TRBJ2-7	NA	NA	TGTGCCAGCAGCCCCCAGGGGTACGAGCAGTACTTC	CASSPQGYEQYF
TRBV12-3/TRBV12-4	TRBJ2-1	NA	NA	TGTGCCAGCAGTTTTCTCAATGAGCAGTTCTTC	CASSFLNEQFF
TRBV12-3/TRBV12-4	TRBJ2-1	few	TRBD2	TGTGCCAGCAGTAGACACCCAGCGGGAATGAATGAGCAGTTCTTC	CASSRHPAGMNEQFF
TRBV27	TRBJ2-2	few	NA	TGTGCCAGCAGTTTAGAGCAGGGGATCGGGGAGCTGTTTTTT	CASSLEQGIGELFF
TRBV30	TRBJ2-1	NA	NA	TGTGCCTGGAGTGTTACCTTAAGCTCCTACAATGAGCAGTTCTTC	CAWSVTLSSYNEQFF
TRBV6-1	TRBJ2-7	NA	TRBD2	TGTGCCAGCAGACTAGCGGGAACCTACGAGCAGTACTTC	CASRLAGTYEQYF
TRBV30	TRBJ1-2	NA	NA	TGTGCCTGGAGCCGCGAACGGGGCAGATGGGACTATGGCTACACCTTC	CAWSRERGRWDYGYTF
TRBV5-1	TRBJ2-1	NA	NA	TGCGCCAGCAGTTCCCCCGGCGTGCCAAATCAGTTCTTC	CASSSPGVPNQFF
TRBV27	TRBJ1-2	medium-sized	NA	TGTGCCAGCAGTTCCCGGGACGGAGGGGATGGCTACACCTTC	CASSSRDGGDGYTF
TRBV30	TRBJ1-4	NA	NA	TGTGCCTGGAGTGGACACTCTAATGAAAAACTGTTTTTT	CAWSGHSNEKLFF
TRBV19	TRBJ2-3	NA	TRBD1	TGTGCCAGTAGTATACCCCACGGACAGGTTTATAGCACAGATACGCAGTATTTT	CASSIPHGQVYSTDTQYF
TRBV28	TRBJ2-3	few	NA	TGTGCCAGCAGCCTCTACAGAGATACGCAGTATTTT	CASSLYRDTQYF
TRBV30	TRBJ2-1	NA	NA	TGTGCCTGGAGGAGGGTAGCGGCCTACAATGAGCAGTTCTTC	CAWRRVAAYNEQFF
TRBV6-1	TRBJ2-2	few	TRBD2	TGTGCCAGCAGTGTGGTAGCGGGAGGGTACACCGGGGAGCTGTTTTTT	CASSVVAGGYTGELFF
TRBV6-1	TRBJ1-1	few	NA	TGTGCCAGCAGGCGGGGGGGGGATGGGGCTGAAGCTTTCTTT	CASRRGGDGAEAFF
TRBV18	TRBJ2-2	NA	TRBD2	TGTGCCAGCTCCCTGACTAGCGGCGGTAACACCGGGGAGCTGTTTTTT	CASSLTSGGNTGELFF
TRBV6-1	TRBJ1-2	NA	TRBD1	TGTGCCAGCGTACAGGGGTATGGCTACACCTTC	CASVQGYGYTF
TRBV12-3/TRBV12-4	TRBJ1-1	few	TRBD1	TGTGCCAGCAGTAGAGTGGGACAGGTAACGACTGAAGCTTTCTTT	CASSRVGQVTTEAFF
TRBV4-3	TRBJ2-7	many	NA	TGCGCCAGCAGCCAAGATCGGTCGCAGGGCTACGAGCAGTACTTC	CASSQDRSQGYEQYF
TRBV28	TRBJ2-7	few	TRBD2	TGTGCCACCAGTTCATGGACTAGTTCCTACGAGCAGTACTTC	CATSSWTSSYEQYF
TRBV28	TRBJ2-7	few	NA	TGTGCCAGCAGTGTCTACGGGGGCTACGAGCAGTACTTC	CASSVYGGYEQYF
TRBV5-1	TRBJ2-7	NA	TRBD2	TGCGCCAGCAGCGTAGGTGGGACTATTTACGAGCAGTACTTC	CASSVGGTIYEQYF
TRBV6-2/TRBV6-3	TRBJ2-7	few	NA	TGTGCCAGCAGTCCCGGGGGATCCTACGAGCAGTACTTC	CASSPGGSYEQYF
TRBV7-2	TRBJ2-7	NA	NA	TGTGCCAGCAGCCCACTCTTGGACACGATATACGAGCAGTACTTC	CASSPLLDTIYEQYF
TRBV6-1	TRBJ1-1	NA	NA	TGTGCCAGCAGCCACCCTTCCTCTGTGGGGGCAGCTTTCTTT	CASSHPSSVGAAFF
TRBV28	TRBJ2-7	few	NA	TGTGCCAGCAGCATCACAGGCTACGAGCAGTACTTC	CASSITGYEQYF
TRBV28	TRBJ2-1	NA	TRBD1	TGTGCCAGCAGAGGGACAGGGACTAATTACAATGAGCAGTTCTTC	CASRGTGTNYNEQFF
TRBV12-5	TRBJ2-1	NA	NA	TGTGCTAGTGCCCTTGGGGCGGGTGAGCAGTTCTTC	CASALGAGEQFF
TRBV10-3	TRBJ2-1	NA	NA	TGTGCCATCAGTGAGTCTGTAGGGTCCTACAATGAGCAGTTCTTC	CAISESVGSYNEQFF
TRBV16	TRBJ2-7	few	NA	TGTGCCAGCAGCCAATCACGCCTTACGGCCGAGCAGTACTTC	CASSQSRLTAEQYF
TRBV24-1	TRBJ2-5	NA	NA	TGTGCCACCAGTGATTTGTCAGTGAGGACCCAGTACTTC	CATSDLSVRTQYF
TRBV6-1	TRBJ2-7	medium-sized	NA	TGTGCCAGCAGTGAAACAGTAGCCTACGAGCAGTACTTC	CASSETVAYEQYF
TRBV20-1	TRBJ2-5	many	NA	TGCAGTGCTAGAGATCCCGGGATCAGAGAGACCCAGTACTTC	CSARDPGIRETQYF
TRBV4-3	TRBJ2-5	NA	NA	TGCGCCAGCAGCCACAACGGGGACCCCCAAGAGACCCAGTACTTC	CASSHNGDPQETQYF
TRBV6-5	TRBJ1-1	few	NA	TGTGCCAGCAGTTACGTTCCACAGGGGAACACTGAAGCTTTCTTT	CASSYVPQGNTEAFF
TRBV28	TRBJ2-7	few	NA	TGTGCCAGCAGCGGACAGCCCTACGAGCAGTACTTC	CASSGQPYEQYF
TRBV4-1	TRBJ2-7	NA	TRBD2	TGCGCCAGCAGCCAAGCCGTCCTGGACGGGGGGTACGAGCAGTACTTC	CASSQAVLDGGYEQYF
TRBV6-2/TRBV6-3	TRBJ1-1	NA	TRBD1	TGTGCCTGCAGGACAGGCGGAGGAACTGAAGCTTTCTTT	CACRTGGGTEAFF
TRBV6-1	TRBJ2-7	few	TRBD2	TGTGCCAGCAGTCCCCTAGCGGCGCTGACCTCCTACGAGCAGTACTTC	CASSPLAALTSYEQYF
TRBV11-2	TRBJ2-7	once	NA	TGTGCCAGCAGCCTGGGTAGCATTCGGGTCGCGGACGAGCAGTACTTC	CASSLGSIRVADEQYF
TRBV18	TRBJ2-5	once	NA	TGTGCCAGCTCACCTACCTTAGACCCACAAGAGACCCAGTACTTC	CASSPTLDPQETQYF
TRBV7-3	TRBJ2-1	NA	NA	TGTGCCAGCAGCACGACGAATACAGGGGAGGATGAGCAGTTCTTC	CASSTTNTGEDEQFF
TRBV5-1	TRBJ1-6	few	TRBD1	TGCGCCAGCAGCCCTGGACAGGGCTCCTATAATTCACCCCTCCACTTT	CASSPGQGSYNSPLHF
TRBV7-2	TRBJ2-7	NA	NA	TGTGCCAGCAGCTTAGGTGTGGTTATACACGAGCAGTACTTC	CASSLGVVIHEQYF
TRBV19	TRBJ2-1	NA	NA	TGTGCCAGTAGTATAGGGGATTCCTACAATGAGCAGTTCTTC	CASSIGDSYNEQFF
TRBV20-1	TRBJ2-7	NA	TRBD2	TGCAGTGCTAGGTGGACTAGCTCCTACGAGCAGTACTTC	CSARWTSSYEQYF
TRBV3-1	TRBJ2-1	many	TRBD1	TGTGCCAGCAGCCAAGCTCGCCGTACAGGGGGTGTCTACAATGAGCAGTTCTTC	CASSQARRTGGVYNEQFF